What follows describes a single T cell receptor (beta chain). Antigen: not known. Sequenced by immunoSEQ multiplex PCR; TCRdb stores in-frame clones only, minus some. Found here are some 28,000 clones, around four fifths of them singletons; the top ten hold around 20%. This specimen comes from a study of T cell repertoires in ileal Crohn's disease. As for the study in general: Less than 40% were active smokers at surgery; median disease duration was approximately 7.3 years. Study-wide results and limits: High-frequency clones were more common in sorted CD8 than CD4 cells.

Germline CDR1 is LNHDA and CDR2 is SQIVND (reference sequence). The CDR3 runs to 15 residues. Trimming shortened V by 2 bases and J by 0 bases, and 11 bases separated the two germline ends. The rearrangement joins TRBV19 to TRBJ2-7; possibly TRBD1 for D (5 bases). The sample consisted of ileal tissue. This TCR came from an adult with Crohn's disease. In DNA form, the CDR3 reads TGTGCCAGTAGTATAACCCGGACATCCTCCTACGAGCAGTACTTC. Translating it yields CASSITRTSSYEQYF.